This entry features one T cell receptor beta chain sequence. The clone's antigen remains unknown. The sample holds no much larger clone one base away, and base qualities are not on file. Whole blood was collected in K2EDTA tubes by collaborating institutions according to the institutions' own protocols. For TCRbeta analysis, collaborators shipped samples in one of three forms: frozen whole blood, isolated PBMCs, or DNA extracted from either of those sample types. The immunoSEQ Assay, a bias-controlled multiplex PCR, was used to amplify TCRbeta CDR3 regions from genomic DNA. The study's processing was this. The number of nucleated cells in each sample was estimated from the amplification of reference gene primers within the assay. To quantify the absolute abundance of each unique TCRbeta CDR3 rearrangement, sequence reads were collapsed and filtered. For each sample, productive Simpson clonality was calculated as the square root of Simpson's diversity index across productive rearrangements. TCRdb holds this immuneACCESS table with in-frame rearrangements only. Some clones are missing; in checked studies, unresolved V genes explain under half, and the rest has no known cause. The V and J calls and clone size were taken over from that table, and D and trimming were inferred from the DNA. In this sample the table shows 60,000 to 75,000 clones, around 80% of which occur a single time. Clones ranked in the top ten supply around 6.5% of the sample.

This sample was taken from a study of blood T cell repertoires in COVID-19 (dated by TCRdb to the early 2020s). Describing the broader study: Samples from collaborators originated in the United States, Italy and Spain and spanned both the acute and convalescent phases of COVID-19. The dataset comprised deeply sampled blood TCRbeta repertoires from subjects exposed to, actively infected with, or recovered from COVID-19. A freely available public database, intended as a resource for researchers studying the immune response to SARS-CoV-2, is where the repertoires were released. The prospective study material was composed of cDNA or gDNA derived from T cells, B-cell-depleted T cells, or PBMCs. The samples were drawn from two sources: the first 160 participants of the ongoing ImmuneRACE study, and approximately 1,300 subjects contributed by 6 global collaborators. Sample metadata almost always included a de-identified subject ID, COVID-19 status, age in years and sex. Where HLA class I and class II types were available, the types were taken from metadata supplied by the sample provider, not from assay-based typing. Paper-wide results and their limitations: The amount of clinical and demographic metadata varied by source and participant and was provided uncurated.

V is shortened by 1 base, J by 8 bases, and the region joining them spans 13 bases. From cysteine to phenylalanine, the CDR3 is 14 amino acids long. The DNA shown is the 42-base CDR3, in frame from base 1. Looking up the germline V gene (reference sequence) yields CDR1 SGHNT and CDR2 YYREEE. The rearranged segments are TRBV5-4 and TRBJ2-1; no D gene can be assigned with confidence. The source of this sequence is a human donor in a cohort sampled during active COVID-19. The sample taken for sequencing was peripheral blood. CDR3 reads: CASSLPRKSDEQFF. The nucleotides are TGTGCCAGCAGCTTGCCGCGGAAAAGCGATGAGCAGTTCTTC.